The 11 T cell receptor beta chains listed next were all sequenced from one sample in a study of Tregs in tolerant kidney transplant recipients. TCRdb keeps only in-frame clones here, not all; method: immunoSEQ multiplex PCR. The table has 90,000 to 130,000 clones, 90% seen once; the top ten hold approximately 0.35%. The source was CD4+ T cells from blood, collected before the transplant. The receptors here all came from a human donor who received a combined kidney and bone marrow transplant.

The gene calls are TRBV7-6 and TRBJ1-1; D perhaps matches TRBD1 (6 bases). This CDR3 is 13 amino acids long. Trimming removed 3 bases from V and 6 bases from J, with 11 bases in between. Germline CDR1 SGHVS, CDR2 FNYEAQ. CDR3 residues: CASSFQGRAEAFF. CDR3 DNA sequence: TGTGCCAGCAGCTTTCAGGGGAGGGCTGAAGCTTTCTTT.

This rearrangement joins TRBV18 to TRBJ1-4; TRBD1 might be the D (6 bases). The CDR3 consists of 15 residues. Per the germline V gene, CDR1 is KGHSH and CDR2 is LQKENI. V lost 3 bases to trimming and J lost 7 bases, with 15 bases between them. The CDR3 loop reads CASSPITGLGEKLFF. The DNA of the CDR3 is TGTGCCAGCTCACCGATAACAGGGCTAGGTGAAAAACTGTTTTTT.

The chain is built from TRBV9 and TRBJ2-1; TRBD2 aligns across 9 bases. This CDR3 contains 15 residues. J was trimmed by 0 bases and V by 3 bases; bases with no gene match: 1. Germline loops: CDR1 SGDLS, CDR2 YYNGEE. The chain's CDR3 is CASSETSGSYNEQFF. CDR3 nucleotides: TGTGCCAGCAGCGAGACTAGCGGCTCCTACAATGAGCAGTTCTTC.

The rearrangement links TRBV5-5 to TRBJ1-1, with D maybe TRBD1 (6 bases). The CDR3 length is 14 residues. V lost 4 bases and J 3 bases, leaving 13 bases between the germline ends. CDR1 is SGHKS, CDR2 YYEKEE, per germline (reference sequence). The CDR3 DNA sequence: TGTGCCAGCAGCCTTATCAGGGGAGACACTGAAGCTTTCTTT. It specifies CASSLIRGDTEAFF.

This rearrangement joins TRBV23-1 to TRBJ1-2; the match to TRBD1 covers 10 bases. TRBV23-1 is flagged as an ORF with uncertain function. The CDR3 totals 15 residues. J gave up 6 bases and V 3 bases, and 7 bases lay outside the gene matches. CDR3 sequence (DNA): TGCGCCAGCAGTCAGACCGGGACAGGGGAAAATGGCTACACCTTC. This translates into CASSQTGTGENGYTF.

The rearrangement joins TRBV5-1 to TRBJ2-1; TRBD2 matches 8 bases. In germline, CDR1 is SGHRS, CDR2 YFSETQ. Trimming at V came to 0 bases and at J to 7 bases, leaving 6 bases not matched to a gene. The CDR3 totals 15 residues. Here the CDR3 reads CASSLEGGGKNEQFF. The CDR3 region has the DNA TGCGCCAGCAGCTTGGAGGGCGGGGGGAAGAATGAGCAGTTCTTC.

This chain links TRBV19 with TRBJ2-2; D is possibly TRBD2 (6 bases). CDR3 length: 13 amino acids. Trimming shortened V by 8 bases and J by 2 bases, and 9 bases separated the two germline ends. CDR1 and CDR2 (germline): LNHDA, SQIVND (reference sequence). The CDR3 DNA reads TGTGCCAGTGCCGGGACTAACACCGGGGAGCTGTTTTTT. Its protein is CASAGTNTGELFF.

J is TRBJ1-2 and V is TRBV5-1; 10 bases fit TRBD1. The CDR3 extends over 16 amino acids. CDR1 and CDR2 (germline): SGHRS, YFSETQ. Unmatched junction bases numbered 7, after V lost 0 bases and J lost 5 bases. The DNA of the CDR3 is TGCGCCAGCAGCTTGGCCCCGGGACAGGGGATTTATGGCTACACCTTC. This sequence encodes CASSLAPGQGIYGYTF. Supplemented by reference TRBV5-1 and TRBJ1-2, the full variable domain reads KAGVTQTPRYLIKTRGQQVTLSCSPISGHRSVSWYQQTPGQGLQFLFEYFSETQRNKGNFPGRFSGRQFSNSRSEMNVSTLELGDSALYLCASSLAPGQGIYGYTFGSGTRLTVV.

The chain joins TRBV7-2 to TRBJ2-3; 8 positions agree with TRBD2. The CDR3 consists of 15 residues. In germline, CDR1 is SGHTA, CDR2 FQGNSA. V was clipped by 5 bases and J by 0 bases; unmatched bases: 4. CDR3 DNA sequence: TGTGCCAGCAGCCGACGGGGGGGAAGCACAGATACGCAGTATTTT. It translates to CASSRRGGSTDTQYF.

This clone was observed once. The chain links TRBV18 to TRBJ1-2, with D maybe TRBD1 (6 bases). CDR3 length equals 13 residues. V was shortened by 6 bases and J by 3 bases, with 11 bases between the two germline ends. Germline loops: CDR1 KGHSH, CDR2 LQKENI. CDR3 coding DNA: TGTGCCAGCTCGCCCGAGGGGGACTATGGCTACACCTTC. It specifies CASSPEGDYGYTF.

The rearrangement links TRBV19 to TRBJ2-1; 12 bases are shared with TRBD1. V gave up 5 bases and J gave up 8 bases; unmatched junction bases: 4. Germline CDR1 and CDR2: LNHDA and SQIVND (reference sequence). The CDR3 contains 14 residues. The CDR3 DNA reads TGTGCCAGTAGTTGGGACAGGGGGCTCGATGAGCAGTTCTTC. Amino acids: CASSWDRGLDEQFF. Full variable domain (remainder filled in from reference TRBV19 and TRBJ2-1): DGGITQSPKYLFRKEGQNVTLSCEQNLNHDAMYWYRQDPGQGLRLIYYSQIVNDFQKGDIAEGYSVSREKKESFPLTVTSAQKNPTAFYLCASSWDRGLDEQFFGPGTRLTVL.